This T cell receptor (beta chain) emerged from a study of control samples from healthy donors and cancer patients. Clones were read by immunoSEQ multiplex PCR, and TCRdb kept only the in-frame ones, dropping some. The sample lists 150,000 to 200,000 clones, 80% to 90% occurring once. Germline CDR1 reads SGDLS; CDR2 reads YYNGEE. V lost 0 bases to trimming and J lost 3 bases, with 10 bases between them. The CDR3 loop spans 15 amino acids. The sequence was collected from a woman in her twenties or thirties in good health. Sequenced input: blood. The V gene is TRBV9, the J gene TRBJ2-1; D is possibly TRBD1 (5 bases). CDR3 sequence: CASSVEGYIYNEQFF. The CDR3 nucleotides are TGTGCCAGCAGCGTAGAGGGGTATATCTACAATGAGCAGTTCTTC. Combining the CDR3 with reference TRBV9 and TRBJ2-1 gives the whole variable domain DSGVTQTPKHLITATGQRVTLRCSPRSGDLSVYWYQQSLDQGLQFLIQYYNGEERAKGNILERFSAQQFPDLHSELNLSSLELGDSALYFCASSVEGYIYNEQFFGPGTRLTVL.